Sequencing of this T cell receptor beta chain was carried out in a study of blood T cell repertoires in COVID-19. At the level of the study: There were acute and convalescent COVID-19 samples, and they came from the United States, Italy and Spain. PBMCs, B-cell-depleted T cells, or T cells were the source of the cDNA or gDNA that made up the material.

In the authors' methods: Nucleated cell counts were estimated from reference gene primer amplification. Here immunoSEQ multiplex PCR was the method, and the copy in TCRdb shows in-frame clones only, minus some. D and trimming were read from the DNA, whereas the V and J calls and clone size are those reported in that table. Among a few hundred thousand clones, approximately 92% were seen once, and the ten largest hold around 4.6%. The CDR3 has 15 amino acids. From germline, CDR1 is SQVTM and CDR2 ANQGSEA. The ends lost 5 bases at V and 2 bases at J; junction bases unmatched: 3. The rearrangement joins TRBV29-1 to TRBJ2-1; 13 nucleotides line up with TRBD2. The sequenced sample was peripheral blood. The origin of this receptor is a middle-aged woman who had recovered from COVID-19. The CDR3 DNA reads as TGCAGCGTTCCGGGACTAGCGGGACCCTACAATGAGCAGTTCTTC. This encodes CSVPGLAGPYNEQFF.